This record looks at one TCR beta chain sequence and its context. Germline CDR1 is SGHVS and CDR2 is FNYEAQ. This CDR3 is 15 amino acids long. V lost 4 bases and J 6 bases, leaving 15 bases between the germline ends. This record comes from a study of blood T cell repertoires in COVID-19. Source study methods: For nucleated cells, counts were estimated from reference gene primer amplification. This table comes from immunoSEQ multiplex PCR, and its TCRdb copy is limited to in-frame clones, with some not included. The V and J calls and the clone size are those of that table, but D and trimming were determined from the DNA. The sample contains some 150,000 clones, approximately 89% of which appear only once.

This TCR was recovered from a human donor in a cohort sampled during active COVID-19. This sequence joins TRBV7-6 and TRBJ2-2; weak D call: TRBD2 (6 bases). The sample was peripheral blood. In DNA, the CDR3 is TGTGCCAGCAGCTACTTCCACGGGGAGGCCGGGGAGCTGTTTTTT. As protein: CASSYFHGEAGELFF.